The present entry profiles one TCR beta chain with its context. Trimming left V 5 bases short and J 10 bases short, with 21 bases between. The germline gives CDR1 MNHEY, CDR2 SVGAGI. The CDR3 has 15 amino acids. PCR used 60 Vbeta primers and 13 Jbeta primers. Measured with immunoSEQ multiplex PCR; TCRdb has only the in-frame clones, and not every one. The repertoire consists of 100,000 or so clones, with roughly three fifths occurring once and the leading ten covering roughly 6.7%. This entry is derived from a study of cytomegalovirus exposure and HLA in healthy donors. Looking at the study overall: In terms of ancestry, the Caucasian-associated cluster contained about 81% of the approximately 400 genotyped donors.

Input material: PBMCs. The J gene is TRBJ2-4, the V gene TRBV6-5; possible D gene TRBD2, 7 bases. The TCR originated in a young woman in good health and CMV-seronegative. The CDR3 nucleotides are TGTGCCAGCAGTCCCACGCCGCGGGGGCGAGGTATTCAGTACTTC. It translates to CASSPTPRGRGIQYF.